The T cell receptor (beta chain) described here comes from a study of T-cell memory formation after mild COVID-19. At the level of the study: TCR clusters were largely donor specific.

The CDR3 totals 15 residues. V lost 2 bases and J lost 0, with 12 bases in between. The V gene's germline CDR1 is GTSNPN and CDR2 SVGIG (reference sequence). This clonotype was found once. Its matching antigen is unknown. Study results and limitations: The appearance of some responding clones in pre-infection memory suggested that cross-reactive memory joined.

From the 5' RACE reads, TCRdb called clonotypes with MiXCR, one entry per CDR3 protein. The sample consists of over 500,000 distinct CDR3 sequences, about 18% of them appearing once. The chain is built from TRBV30 and TRBJ2-3; D may be TRBD1 (6 bases). Sequenced sample: PBMCs or a T cell subset sorted from them (not recorded which). The sequence was obtained from an adult woman who had mild COVID-19 (a few samples of this study predate the infection). Cell type and time point are not known. As DNA, the CDR3 is TGTGCCTGGAGTCAGGGGTCCACTAGCACAGATACGCAGTATTTT. The encoded protein is CAWSQGSTSTDTQYF.